The 16 T cell receptor beta chains below all came from one sample that was sequenced in a study of T-cell memory formation after mild COVID-19. TCRdb processed the 5' RACE reads anew with MiXCR; each CDR3 protein has one entry. The profile shows roughly 500,000 distinct CDR3 sequences, approximately 20% of them singletons. The sample taken for sequencing was PBMCs or a T cell subset sorted from them (not recorded which). The receptors were gathered from an adult woman who had mild COVID-19 (a few samples of this study predate the infection). Cell type and time point are not known.

The CDR3 bases are TGTGCCAGCAGTTACAGCCCAGGGCGGGAGACCCAGTACTTC. Translation gives CASSYSPGRETQYF. This rearrangement joins TRBV6-6 to TRBJ2-5, with a tentative D call TRBD1 (5 bases). Germline V lookup: CDR1 MNHNY, CDR2 SVGAGI (reference sequence). This CDR3 is 14 amino acids long. The V end lost 2 bases, the J end lost 5 bases, and 12 bases lay between the germline ends.

This clonotype has only a few counts. J is TRBJ2-6 and V is TRBV29-1; D is undetermined. Trimming left V 4 bases short and J 3 bases short, with 19 bases between. The CDR3 length is 17 residues. Germline CDR1 reads SQVTM; CDR2 reads ANQGSEA. CDR3 coding DNA: TGCAGCGTTGTTGACCTATACAGTGGGGTTGGGGCCAACGTCCTGACTTTC. Encoded protein: CSVVDLYSGVGANVLTF.

J is TRBJ2-7 and V is TRBV27, with 7 positions matching TRBD1. The J segment lost 0 bases and the V segment lost 3 bases, leaving 8 bases of the junction unmatched. The CDR3 consists of 16 residues. CDR1 MNHEY and CDR2 SMNVEV come from the germline V gene (reference sequence). The CDR3 reads CASSLSPRQGSYEQYF. The CDR3 coding sequence is TGTGCCAGCAGTTTGTCCCCGAGACAGGGCTCCTACGAGCAGTACTTC.

The chain carries TRBV5-4 and TRBJ2-3, with 8 bases aligning to TRBD2. Germline CDR1 reads SGHNT; CDR2 reads YYREEE (reference sequence). The V and J ends lost 7 bases and 2 bases, in that order; junction bases with no gene match: 9. CDR3 size: 15 residues. CDR3 nucleotides: TGTGCCAGCGCAAGCGGGAGAGCGGACACAGATACGCAGTATTTT. Translated: CASASGRADTDTQYF.

There are a few counts of this clonotype. The rearrangement joins TRBV11-2 to TRBJ1-2; D remains unclear. The CDR3 is 13 residues long. Trimming removed 4 bases from V and 8 bases from J, with 14 bases in between. The germline CDR1 and CDR2 sequences are SGHAT and FQNNGV. In nucleotides, the CDR3 is TGTGCCAGCAGCTCGAGCTTCGTGGCAGGCTACACCTTC. As protein: CASSSSFVAGYTF.

This clonotype has just a few counts. This chain uses TRBV19 with TRBJ1-6; a possible D gene is TRBD1 (6 bases). The germline V and J ends were trimmed by 7 bases and 11 bases, with 24 bases remaining between them. There are 16 residues in the CDR3. Germline-derived CDR1 and CDR2 are LNHDA and SQIVND (reference sequence). The CDR3 reads CASTRGTAPDRTPLHF. CDR3 DNA: TGTGCCAGTACGAGGGGGACCGCTCCCGATCGGACACCCCTCCACTTT.

The rearrangement links TRBV5-4 to TRBJ2-1; perhaps D is TRBD1 or TRBD2 (8 bases each). The length of the CDR3 is 16 residues. The V end lost 5 bases, the J end lost 5 bases, and 20 bases lay between the germline ends. Germline-derived CDR1 and CDR2 are SGHNT and YYREEE (reference sequence). CDR3 in DNA: TGTGCCAGCAGACCGGGAGGGCAGGGGGCACACAATGAGCAGTTCTTC. It is translated as CASRPGGQGAHNEQFF.

This clonotype turned up a few times. J is TRBJ2-7 and V is TRBV19, with a weak D call TRBD2 (6 bases). V was cut by 8 bases and J by 0 bases, with 8 bases left in between. Germline CDR1 reads LNHDA; CDR2 reads SQIVND (reference sequence). This CDR3 has 12 residues. In DNA, the CDR3 is TGTGCCAGTGGGGACTTCTCCTACGAGCAGTACTTC. Protein sequence: CASGDFSYEQYF.

The chain carries TRBV27 and TRBJ2-3, with 7 positions matching TRBD2. Trimming cost V 4 bases and J 4 bases; bases outside gene matches: 14. There are 17 residues in the CDR3. The germline V gene has CDR1 MNHEY and CDR2 SMNVEV (reference sequence). CDR3 DNA sequence: TGTGCCAGCAGTTACAGACTAGCCCTTAGGGGATCAGATACGCAGTATTTT. It encodes CASSYRLALRGSDTQYF.

This clonotype was counted a few times. The chain carries TRBV30 and TRBJ2-1; TRBD2 agrees at 8 bases. Germline lookup yields CDR1 GTSNPN and CDR2 SVGIG (reference sequence). Unmatched junction bases numbered 17, after V lost 4 bases and J lost 0 bases. There are 19 residues in the CDR3. Written as DNA, the CDR3 is TGTGCCTGGATTGATGGGACTAGAGGCCCTCCGAGCTCCTACAATGAGCAGTTCTTC. Translated: CAWIDGTRGPPSSYNEQFF.

This CDR3 is CSARGGTASYEQYF. The CDR3 region has the DNA TGCAGTGCTAGAGGGGGGACAGCTTCCTACGAGCAGTACTTC. The rearrangement joins TRBV20-1 to TRBJ2-7, with 7 positions matching TRBD1. Germline CDR1 and CDR2: DFQATT and SNEGSKA (reference sequence). CDR3 size: 14 residues. V lost 1 base to trimming and J lost 1 base; unmatched junction nucleotides: 4.

The table lists this clonotype with a few counts. The CDR3 region is CAWSVARANTEAFF. The CDR3 region has the DNA TGTGCCTGGAGTGTCGCCAGGGCTAACACTGAAGCTTTCTTT. The V gene is TRBV30, the J gene TRBJ1-1, with D perhaps TRBD1 (5 bases). CDR1 GTSNPN and CDR2 SVGIG come from the germline V gene (reference sequence). The V gene lost 0 bases and the J gene lost 2 bases, with 10 bases spanning the gap. The CDR3 sequence is 14 residues long.

The V and J genes are TRBV24-1 and TRBJ1-5; no clear D. This CDR3 has 11 amino acids. V dropped 12 bases and J dropped 6 bases, with 11 bases sitting between them. Germline V gene data show CDR1 as KGHDR and CDR2 as SFDVKD. The CDR3 sequence is CAAGDRQPQHF. The CDR3 DNA is TGTGCCGCTGGCGACCGTCAGCCCCAGCATTTT.

The rearrangement joins TRBV24-1 to TRBJ1-5, with D perhaps matching TRBD1 (6 bases). The CDR3 extends over 14 amino acids. CDR1 and CDR2 from the germline V gene are KGHDR and SFDVKD. V was shortened by 7 bases and J by 3 bases, with 12 bases between the two germline ends. The CDR3 reads CATSPRDINQPQHF. The CDR3 bases are TGTGCCACCAGCCCCCGGGACATCAATCAGCCCCAGCATTTT.

The chain employs TRBV7-8 and TRBJ1-5; D gene unclear. This CDR3 has 14 residues. Per the germline V gene, CDR1 is SGHVS and CDR2 is FQNEAQ. Trimming cost V 1 base and J 2 bases, with 6 bases left between them. For the CDR3, the DNA is TGTGCCAGCAGCTTAGATGAAGGCAATCAGCCCCAGCATTTT. Protein: CASSLDEGNQPQHF.

This chain uses TRBV7-6 with TRBJ2-3, with 7 bases fitting TRBD2. This CDR3 is 15 amino acids long. Per germline, CDR1 SGHVS and CDR2 FNYEAQ. The trim removed 1 base at V and 2 bases at J, leaving 3 bases unmatched. The CDR3 loop is CASSLVRGNTDTQYF. CDR3 DNA sequence: TGTGCCAGCAGCTTAGTGCGGGGGAACACAGATACGCAGTATTTT.